The present T cell receptor beta chain was sequenced within a study of T-cell memory formation after mild COVID-19. Findings and limits, study-wide: A second wave of clones peaked on day 37, and their SARS-CoV-2 specificity went unconfirmed. Shrinking CD4+ clones were chiefly CM and EM; CD8+ ones were chiefly EMRA. Clones shrinking from day 15 to 85 showed even CD4/CD8 mixes; later expanders tilted CD4+. That cross-reactive memory joined was suggested by some responding clones appearing in pre-infection memory.

From the 5' RACE reads, TCRdb called clonotypes with MiXCR, one entry per CDR3 protein. Of approximately 390,000 distinct CDR3 sequences in the sample, 15% to 20% were seen once. This CDR3 comprises 13 residues. V gave up 6 bases and J gave up 1 base, with 12 bases separating them. The germline gives CDR1 SQVTM, CDR2 ANQGSEA. Concerning this clonotype itself: Its antigen is as yet unknown.

This TCR was recovered from a man aged 18 to 30 who had mild COVID-19 (a few samples of this study predate the infection). Cell type and time point are not known. The sample taken for sequencing was PBMCs or a T cell subset sorted from them (not recorded which). The chain combines TRBV29-1 with TRBJ1-1; a possible D gene is TRBD1 (6 bases). The CDR3 DNA sequence: TGCAGCGTGAGGGACACATGGAACACTGAAGCTTTCTTT. Amino acids: CSVRDTWNTEAFF.